This note documents a single T cell receptor (beta chain) sequence. Antigen: not known. The data were taken from a study of blood T cells in healthy people across ages. Whole-study findings and limits: A roughly linear age-dependent decrease characterized TCR beta diversity per million T cells. Donor CMV status was unknown, possibly confounding expanded clonotype changes.

PCR was performed a second time for about 7 to 11 cycles using a sample-barcoded 5' primer and a J-beta primer mix. TCRdb processed the 5' RACE reads anew with MiXCR; each CDR3 protein has one entry. Among 780,000 or so distinct CDR3 sequences listed, 20% to 30% were seen once. CDR1 and CDR2 from the germline V gene are MDHEN and SYDVKM. Deletions cut 8 bases from V and 4 bases from J, with 11 bases between. This CDR3 spans 12 amino acids. This same sample was also taken into another study, of T cells of mothers and their children. That work states: Related mother-child pairs showed slightly higher but non-significant overlap than unrelated pairs.

The source is a boy aged 5-17 years in good health. Sequenced sample: blood. The chain joins TRBV28 to TRBJ1-2; D ambiguous. The CDR3 DNA reads TGTGCCAGCCGTACCGAGGTCTATGGCTACACCTTC. This translates into CASRTEVYGYTF.